This T cell receptor beta chain was sequenced during a study of blood T cell repertoires in COVID-19. About the research overall: There were acute and convalescent COVID-19 samples, and they came from the United States, Italy and Spain. Sources were T cells, B-cell-depleted T cells, or PBMCs; the material itself was cDNA or gDNA.

Trimming left V 0 bases short and J 0 bases short, with 8 bases between. The CDR3 has 16 amino acids. Germline V gene data show CDR1 as MGHRA and CDR2 as YSYEKL. Original handling: The authors estimated nucleated cell counts from reference gene primer amplification. TCRdb's table, derived via immunoSEQ multiplex PCR, lists solely in-frame clones and lacks some. The V and J calls and clone size come from that table; D and trimming were worked out from the DNA. The sample lists 100,000 or so clones, around 81% occurring once. This sequence originates from a man older than 75 with acute or convalescent COVID-19. This chain joins TRBV4-1 and TRBJ1-4; D is unclear. The sequencing sample was made of peripheral blood. The CDR3 region has the DNA TGCGCCAGCAGCCAAGAGTCTGCGGCAACTAATGAAAAACTGTTTTTT. It yields the protein CASSQESAATNEKLFF.